This T cell receptor beta chain was captured by sequencing in a study of blood T cells in healthy people across ages. General observations from the study: Investigators viewed diversity estimates from one million T cells as underestimates, the study reported.

V dropped 4 bases and J dropped 1 base, with 12 bases sitting between them. This CDR3 is 15 amino acids long. Looked up from germline, CDR1 is SGHDT and CDR2 is YYEEEE. This clonotype was seen a few times. Its antigen is not known. Together with a sample-barcoded 5' primer, a J-beta primer mix was included in a second PCR lasting about 6 to 11 cycles. TCRdb reprocessed the 5' RACE reads with MiXCR, giving one entry per CDR3 protein. This repertoire shows 1,300,000 or so distinct CDR3 sequences, roughly 60% found once; its top ten account for 6.5% to 8%. This TCR derives from a man aged 18 to 30 in good health. V and J are TRBV5-6 and TRBJ2-1, with D unresolved. Sequencing input: blood. The CDR3 region is CASSPRSASYNEQFF. The DNA for the CDR3 is TGTGCCAGCAGCCCTCGCAGCGCATCCTACAATGAGCAGTTCTTC.